The rows below give T cell receptor beta chains drawn from one sample of a study of T cells in Graves' hyperthyroidism and ophthalmopathy. TCRdb fed the multiplex PCR reads into MiXCR, producing one record per CDR3 protein. The sample contains about 660,000 distinct CDR3 sequences, about 45% of which appear only once. The sample taken for sequencing was peripheral blood or thyroid tissue (not recorded which). These receptors originate from an adult man with Graves' disease, either hyperthyroidism or ophthalmopathy (not recorded which). CDR3s include the opening cysteine and the closing phenylalanine or tryptophan. D genes are given only for firm matches. Rows give clone size only sometimes, using once, few, many, or a class for an expanded clone.

-	-	15	TRBV12-3/TRBV12-4	TRBJ1-4	CASSGGAETNEKLFF	TGTGCCAGCAGTGGGGGGGCAGAAACTAATGAAAAACTGTTTTTT
-	few	13	TRBV6-5	TRBJ1-1	CASGGALGSEAFF	TGTGCCAGCGGTGGGGCCTTGGGTTCTGAAGCTTTCTTT
TRBD1	-	15	TRBV5-1	TRBJ1-1	CASSPAGTGEPRAFF	TGCGCCAGCAGCCCCGCCGGGACAGGGGAGCCTCGGGCTTTCTTT
TRBD1	many	14	TRBV29-1	TRBJ2-5	CSVELDRARETQYF	TGCAGCGTTGAACTGGACAGGGCGAGGGAGACCCAGTACTTC
-	many	13	TRBV24-1	TRBJ1-2	CATSADSLNGYTF	TGTGCCACCAGTGCCGACAGCCTAAATGGCTACACCTTC
-	few	11	TRBV2	TRBJ1-2	CASSHTRGYTF	TGTGCCAGCAGTCATACAAGGGGCTACACCTTC
-	few	14	TRBV5-1	TRBJ1-6	CASSAGISNSPLHF	TGCGCCAGCAGCGCGGGTATCTCTAATTCACCCCTCCACTTT
TRBD1	-	15	TRBV5-6	TRBJ1-2	CAGSKRTGINYGYTF	TGTGCCGGCAGCAAGAGGACAGGGATTAACTATGGCTACACCTTC
-	many	13	TRBV12-3/TRBV12-4	TRBJ1-4	CASSYGDDEKLFF	TGTGCCAGCAGTTACGGCGACGATGAAAAACTGTTTTTT
-	-	12	TRBV29-1	TRBJ1-4	CSVEERRARLFF	TGCAGCGTTGAGGAGCGACGGGCTAGACTGTTTTTT
TRBD1	-	15	TRBV2	TRBJ1-6	CASRLQGAPNSPLHF	TGTGCCAGCAGACTACAGGGGGCGCCGAATTCACCCCTCCACTTT
TRBD1	-	16	TRBV12-5	TRBJ1-1	CASGLATGVSNTEAFF	TGTGCTAGTGGTTTGGCGACAGGGGTTTCGAACACTGAAGCTTTCTTT
-	-	13	TRBV6-5	TRBJ1-1	CASSRSGGSEAFF	TGTGCCAGCAGTAGGAGCGGCGGATCTGAAGCTTTCTTT
-	few	14	TRBV29-1	TRBJ1-1	CSVKTRAPNTEAFF	TGCAGCGTGAAAACGCGGGCCCCGAACACTGAAGCTTTCTTT
-	once	15	TRBV7-4	TRBJ1-1	CASTVRTSTNTEAFF	TGTGCCAGCACCGTTAGGACTTCTACGAACACTGAAGCTTTCTTT
-	-	16	TRBV19	TRBJ1-2	CASSITVVGSNYGYTF	TGTGCCAGTAGTATCACGGTTGTGGGATCTAACTATGGCTACACCTTC
TRBD1	few	15	TRBV7-8	TRBJ2-5	CASSTTTEGAKTQYF	TGTGCCAGCAGCACTACTACTGAGGGGGCAAAGACCCAGTACTTC
-	many	13	TRBV25-1	TRBJ1-6	CASRAQGNSPLHF	TGTGCCAGCAGAGCACAGGGCAATTCACCCCTCCACTTT
-	-	14	TRBV15	TRBJ1-2	CATSSEDRIYGYTF	TGTGCCACCAGCAGTGAAGACAGGATTTATGGCTACACCTTC
-	few	17	TRBV10-3	TRBJ1-5	CAISESGGDYSNQPQHF	TGTGCCATCAGTGAGTCTGGAGGGGATTATAGCAATCAGCCCCAGCATTTT
TRBD2	-	13	TRBV29-1	TRBJ2-5	CSLGLAGAETQYF	TGCAGCTTAGGACTAGCGGGAGCTGAGACCCAGTACTTC
-	-	14	TRBV7-9	TRBJ2-7	CASSLGSNSYEQYF	TGTGCCAGCAGCTTAGGTTCTAACTCCTACGAGCAGTACTTC
TRBD1	once	15	TRBV29-1	TRBJ2-2	CSVEGQGDGCGELFF	TGCAGCGTTGAAGGACAGGGAGATGGGTGCGGGGAGCTGTTTTTT
-	-	12	TRBV20-1	TRBJ1-1	CSAQTSNTEAFF	TGCAGTGCCCAGACATCTAACACTGAAGCTTTCTTT
TRBD1	-	16	TRBV19	TRBJ1-2	CASSITPGQANYGYTF	TGTGCCAGTAGTATTACCCCGGGACAGGCTAACTATGGCTACACCTTC
TRBD1	-	15	TRBV5-1	TRBJ1-2	CASSPRTGRNYGYTF	TGCGCCAGCAGCCCGAGGACAGGGCGCAACTATGGCTACACCTTC
-	-	15	TRBV5-8	TRBJ1-4	CASSTSGTLGEKLFF	TGTGCCAGCAGCACCTCCGGGACACTAGGGGAAAAACTGTTTTTT
-	many	15	TRBV20-1	TRBJ1-5	CSARGRALRNQPQHF	TGCAGTGCTAGAGGCAGGGCTCTACGGAATCAGCCCCAGCATTTT
TRBD1	-	14	TRBV7-9	TRBJ2-7	CASSLPGTGAEQYF	TGTGCCAGCAGTCTTCCCGGGACAGGGGCCGAGCAGTACTTC
-	few	15	TRBV24-1	TRBJ1-2	CASSPNRRGAGGYTF	TGTGCCAGCAGTCCCAACCGGAGAGGGGCAGGTGGCTACACCTTC
-	once	12	TRBV10-3	TRBJ1-6	CAIKGQGSPLHF	TGTGCCATCAAAGGGCAGGGCTCACCCCTCCACTTT
-	few	17	TRBV7-8	TRBJ1-1	CASSPREGLGLNTEAFF	TGTGCCAGCAGCCCTAGAGAGGGTTTGGGGCTGAACACTGAAGCTTTCTTT
TRBD1	few	16	TRBV9	TRBJ1-2	CASSPTGKGQFSGYAF	TGTGCCAGCAGCCCCACCGGGAAGGGACAGTTCAGCGGCTACGCCTTC
TRBD1	many	12	TRBV29-1	TRBJ1-1	CSAGTVNTEAFF	TGCAGTGCCGGGACAGTCAACACTGAAGCTTTCTTT
-	-	15	TRBV9	TRBJ2-5	CASSVGSGAGETQYF	TGTGCCAGCAGCGTAGGTTCAGGGGCTGGAGAGACCCAGTACTTC